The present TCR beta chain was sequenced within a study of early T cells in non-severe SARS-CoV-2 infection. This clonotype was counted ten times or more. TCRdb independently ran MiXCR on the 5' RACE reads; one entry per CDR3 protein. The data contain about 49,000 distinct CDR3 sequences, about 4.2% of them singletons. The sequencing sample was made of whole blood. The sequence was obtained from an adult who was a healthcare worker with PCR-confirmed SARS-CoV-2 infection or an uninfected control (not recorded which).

The CDR3 DNA sequence: TGTGCCAGCAGCCAAGATCAGGGAAATAGCAATCAGCCCCAGCATTTT. It specifies CASSQDQGNSNQPQHF. J is TRBJ1-5 and V is TRBV4-2; D perhaps matches TRBD1 (5 bases). The V gene's germline CDR1 is LGHNA and CDR2 YNFKEQ. V was trimmed by 0 bases and J by 0 bases, leaving 9 bases between them. The CDR3 length is 16 residues.